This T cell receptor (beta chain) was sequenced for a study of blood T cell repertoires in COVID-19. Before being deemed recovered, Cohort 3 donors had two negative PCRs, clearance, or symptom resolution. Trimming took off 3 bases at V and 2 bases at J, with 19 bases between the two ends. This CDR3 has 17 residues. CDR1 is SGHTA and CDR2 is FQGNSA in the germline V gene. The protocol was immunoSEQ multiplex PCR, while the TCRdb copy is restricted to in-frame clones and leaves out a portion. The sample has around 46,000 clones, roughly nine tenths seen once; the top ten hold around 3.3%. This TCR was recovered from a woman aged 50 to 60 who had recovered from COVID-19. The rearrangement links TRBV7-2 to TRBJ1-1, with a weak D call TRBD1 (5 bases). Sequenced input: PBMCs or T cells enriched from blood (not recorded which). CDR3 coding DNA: TGTGCCAGCAGCTTGTTCTCTGGTCAGGGATCCAACACTGAAGCTTTCTTT. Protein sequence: CASSLFSGQGSNTEAFF.